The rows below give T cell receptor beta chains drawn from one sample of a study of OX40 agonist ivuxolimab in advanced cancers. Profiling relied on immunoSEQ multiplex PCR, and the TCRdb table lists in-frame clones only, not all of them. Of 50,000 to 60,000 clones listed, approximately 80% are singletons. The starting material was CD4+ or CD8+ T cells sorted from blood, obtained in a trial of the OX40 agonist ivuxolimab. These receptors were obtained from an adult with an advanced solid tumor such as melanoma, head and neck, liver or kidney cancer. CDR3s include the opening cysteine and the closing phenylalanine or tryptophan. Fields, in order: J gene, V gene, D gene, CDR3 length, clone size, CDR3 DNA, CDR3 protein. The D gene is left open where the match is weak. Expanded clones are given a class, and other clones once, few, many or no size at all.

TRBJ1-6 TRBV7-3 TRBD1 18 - TGTGCCAGCAGCTTAGCCAACGGACAGGGAGCAGGTGGTTCACCCCTCCACTTT CASSLANGQGAGGSPLHF
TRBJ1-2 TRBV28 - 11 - TGTGCCAGCAGTCATCCCTATGGCTACACCTTC CASSHPYGYTF
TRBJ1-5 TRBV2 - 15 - TGTGCCAGCAGTGACGCTACAGGTATCAATCAGCCCCAGCATTTT CASSDATGINQPQHF
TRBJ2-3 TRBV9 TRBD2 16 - TGTGCCACCTTTGTCCCAACTAGCGGAAGCACAGATACGCAGTATTTT CATFVPTSGSTDTQYF
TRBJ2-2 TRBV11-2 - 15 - TGTGCCAGCAGCTTAGAGCAGGGTTTGACCGGGGAGCTGTTTTTT CASSLEQGLTGELFF
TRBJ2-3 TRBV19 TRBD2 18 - TGTGCCAGTAGTATCAGCCTTTCCTCTAGCGGGGACACAGATACGCAGTATTTT CASSISLSSSGDTDTQYF
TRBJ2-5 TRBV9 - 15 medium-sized TGTGCCAGCAGCTCAGGGGTGCTCGCACAAGAGACCCAGTACTTC CASSSGVLAQETQYF
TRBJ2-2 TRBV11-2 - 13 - TGTGCCAGCAGCCTCCTTGCCACCGGGGAGCTGTTTTTT CASSLLATGELFF
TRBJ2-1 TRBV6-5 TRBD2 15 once TGTGCCAGCAGTTACGGAGGTGGCGGGAGCGATGAGCAGTTCTTC CASSYGGGGSDEQFF
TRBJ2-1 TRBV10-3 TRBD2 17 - TGTGCCATCAGTGAGTCGGGCGGGAGGAGATTGGGCAATGAGCAGTTCTTC CAISESGGRRLGNEQFF
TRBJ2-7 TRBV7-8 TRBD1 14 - TGTGCCAGCAGCTTAACGGGACAGGACCACGAGCAGTACTTC CASSLTGQDHEQYF
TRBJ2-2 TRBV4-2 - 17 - TGTGCCAGCAGCCAAGGAAACAGGGGAGGAAGCACCGGGGAGCTGTTTTTT CASSQGNRGGSTGELFF
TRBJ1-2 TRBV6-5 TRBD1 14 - TGTGCCAGCAGAGGACAGGGAGGACTCTATGGCTACACCTTC CASRGQGGLYGYTF
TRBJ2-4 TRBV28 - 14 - TGTGCCAGCAGTTTACGGGACGGGAAAAACATTCAGTACTTC CASSLRDGKNIQYF
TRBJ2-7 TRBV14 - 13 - TGTGCCAGCAGCCAAGAGGACTCCTACGAGCAGTACTTC CASSQEDSYEQYF
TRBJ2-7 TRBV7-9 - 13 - TGTGCCAGCAGCCCGGGCCGAGCCCACGAGCAGTACTTC CASSPGRAHEQYF
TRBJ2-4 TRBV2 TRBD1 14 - TGTGCCAGCAGTTTACAGGGGATCCAAAACATTCAGTACTTC CASSLQGIQNIQYF
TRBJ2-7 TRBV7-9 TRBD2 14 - TGTGCCAGCAGCTTAGGGGGCGGGAGCTACGAGCAGTACTTC CASSLGGGSYEQYF
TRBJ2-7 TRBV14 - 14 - TGTGCCAGCAGCCAAGAGCGAAAATCCTACGAGCAGTACTTC CASSQERKSYEQYF
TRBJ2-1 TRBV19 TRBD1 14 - TGTGCCAGTGAGAGGGACAGGGATTTCAATGAGCAGTTCTTC CASERDRDFNEQFF
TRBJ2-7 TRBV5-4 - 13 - TGTGCCAGCAGTTCGGGCCGGAGCTACGAGCAGTACTTC CASSSGRSYEQYF
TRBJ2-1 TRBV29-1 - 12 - TGCAGCGGGGGACGGTCACCGAATGAGCAGTTCTTC CSGGRSPNEQFF
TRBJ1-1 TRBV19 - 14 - TGTGCCAGTAGTATAAGTCCCGGGGGCACTGAAGCTTTCTTT CASSISPGGTEAFF
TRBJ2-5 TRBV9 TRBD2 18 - TGTGCCAGCAGCGTCGACCCCCGCTGGCGGGGGGGGTTAGAGACCCAGTACTTC CASSVDPRWRGGLETQYF
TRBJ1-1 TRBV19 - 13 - TGTGCCAGTAGTATAGTCGCGAACACTGAAGCTTTCTTT CASSIVANTEAFF
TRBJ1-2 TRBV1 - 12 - TGCACCAGCAACTCAGGGGGCGGAGGCTACACCTTC CTSNSGGGGYTF
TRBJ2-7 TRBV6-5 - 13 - TGTGCCAGCAGTGGATCCGTGGGTTACGAGCAGTACTTC CASSGSVGYEQYF
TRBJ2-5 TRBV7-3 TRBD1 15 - TGTGCCAGCAGCTCCGTGACAGGGGCGGGTGAGACCCAGTACTTC CASSSVTGAGETQYF
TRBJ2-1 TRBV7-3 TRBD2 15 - TGTGCCAGCAGTCTAGCGGGGGGTACGTACAATGAGCAGTTCTTC CASSLAGGTYNEQFF
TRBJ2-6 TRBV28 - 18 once TGTGCCAGCAGCATTAGATGGAGGGGGAGCTCTGGGGCCAACGTCCTGACTTTC CASSIRWRGSSGANVLTF
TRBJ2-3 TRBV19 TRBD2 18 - TGTGCCAGTAGCCCCTCCGGACTAGCGGGGGGCGGTGCAGATACGCAGTATTTT CASSPSGLAGGGADTQYF
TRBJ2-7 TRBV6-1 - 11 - TGTGCCAGCAGTGGATCCTACGAGCAGTACTTC CASSGSYEQYF
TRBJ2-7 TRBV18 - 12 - TGTGCCAGCTCACCTAGCTCCTACGAGCAGTACTTC CASSPSSYEQYF
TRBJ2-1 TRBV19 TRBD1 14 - TGTGCCAGTAGTACCCAGGGGGCGGGTAATGAGCAGTTCTTC CASSTQGAGNEQFF
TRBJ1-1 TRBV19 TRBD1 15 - TGTGCCAGTAGGGACAGGGGGTTCGGGAACACTGAAGCTTTCTTT CASRDRGFGNTEAFF
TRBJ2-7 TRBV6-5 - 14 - TGTGCCAGCAGCTCCGGGGGCGGGGTCCACGAGCAGTACTTC CASSSGGGVHEQYF
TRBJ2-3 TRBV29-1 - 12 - TGCAGCGGTGGGGGGCCGGGAGATACGCAGTATTTT CSGGGPGDTQYF
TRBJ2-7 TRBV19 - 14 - TGTGCCAGTAGCGAAGTTGGGACCAACTACGAGCAGTACTTC CASSEVGTNYEQYF
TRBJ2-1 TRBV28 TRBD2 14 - TGTGCCAGCAGTCGTCCCGGGACTAGAGGAGGATTGTTCTTC CASSRPGTRGGLFF
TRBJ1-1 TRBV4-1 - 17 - TGCGCCAGCAGCCAAGGACCAGCCCGGATCCCCAGCACTGAAGCTTTCTTT CASSQGPARIPSTEAFF
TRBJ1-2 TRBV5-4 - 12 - TGTGCCAGCAGCTTAGGCGGAGGGGGCTACACCTTC CASSLGGGGYTF